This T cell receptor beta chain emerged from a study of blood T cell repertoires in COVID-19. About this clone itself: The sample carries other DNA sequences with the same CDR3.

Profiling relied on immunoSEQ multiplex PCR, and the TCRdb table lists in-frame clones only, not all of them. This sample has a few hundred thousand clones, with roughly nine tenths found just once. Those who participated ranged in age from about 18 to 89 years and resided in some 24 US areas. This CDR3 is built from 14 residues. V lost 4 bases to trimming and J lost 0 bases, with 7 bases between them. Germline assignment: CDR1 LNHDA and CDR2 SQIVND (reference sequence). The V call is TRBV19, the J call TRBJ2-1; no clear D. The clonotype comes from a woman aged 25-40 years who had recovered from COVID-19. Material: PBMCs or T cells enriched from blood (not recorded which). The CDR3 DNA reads TGTGCCAGTAGTAGCGAATCCTCCTACAATGAGCAGTTCTTC. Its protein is CASSSESSYNEQFF.